This entry lists 18 T cell receptor beta chains sequenced from one sample in a study of blood T cell repertoires in COVID-19. Method: immunoSEQ multiplex PCR; TCRdb's copy keeps in-frame clones and lacks some. The repertoire holds 200,000 to 250,000 clones, with roughly four fifths as singletons. Sequencing was carried out using PBMCs or T cells enriched from blood (not recorded which). These receptors were taken from a man in his forties who had recovered from COVID-19.

The chain carries TRBV15 and TRBJ1-6; perhaps TRBD1 as D (6 bases). V lost 6 bases, J lost 7 bases, and 16 bases lay in between. CDR1 is LNHNV, CDR2 YYDKDF, per germline (reference sequence). The CDR3 has 15 amino acids. The DNA for the CDR3 is TGTGCCACCAGGAGTCTTCAGGGGTACAATTCACCCCTCCACTTT. Translating it yields CATRSLQGYNSPLHF.

This clone was seen a handful of times. V usage is TRBV6-5 and J usage is TRBJ2-1; tentative D call: TRBD1 (6 bases). V lost 9 bases and J lost 4, with 19 bases in between. The germline V gene encodes CDR1 MNHEY and CDR2 SVGAGI. There are 15 residues in the CDR3. The CDR3 region is CASESGHHFYNEQFF. CDR3 nucleotides: TGTGCCAGTGAGTCGGGACACCACTTTTACAATGAGCAGTTCTTC.

This clone was observed once. The rearrangement joins TRBV3-1 (or the pseudogene TRBV3-2) to TRBJ2-5; 10 nucleotides align to TRBD2. V lost 4 bases, J lost 5 bases, and 4 bases stayed unmatched. This CDR3 is 14 amino acids long. CDR1 and CDR2 from the germline V gene are LGHDT and YNNKEL (reference sequence). The chain's CDR3 is CASSPPGLAETQYF. In DNA, the CDR3 is TGTGCCAGCAGCCCGCCGGGACTAGCGGAGACCCAGTACTTC.

The sample holds a few counts of this clone. The genes are TRBV27 and TRBJ2-4; tentatively, D is TRBD2 (6 bases). This CDR3 is built from 13 residues. Trimming removed 4 bases at V and 6 bases at J, with 10 bases between. Per germline, CDR1 MNHEY and CDR2 SMNVEV (reference sequence). This CDR3 is CASSSWDLNIQYF. CDR3 nucleotide sequence: TGTGCCAGCAGTTCTTGGGACTTAAACATTCAGTACTTC.

This chain connects TRBV18 to TRBJ2-1, with 9 bases fitting TRBD2. With 7 bases clipped from V and 4 bases from J, the junction kept 5 bases outside the gene matches. The CDR3 extends over 14 amino acids. Germline assignment: CDR1 KGHSH and CDR2 LQKENI. The CDR3 here is CASLGTSRYNEQFF. CDR3 DNA sequence: TGTGCCAGCTTAGGGACTAGCAGGTACAATGAGCAGTTCTTC.

The chain uses TRBV5-4 and TRBJ2-7, with a tentative D call TRBD2 (6 bases). Germline V gives CDR1 SGHNT, CDR2 YYREEE (reference sequence). The germline V and J ends were trimmed by 2 bases and 3 bases, with 18 bases remaining between them. The length of the CDR3 is 16 residues. In DNA form, the CDR3 reads TGTGCCAGCAGCTTCGCTCTTAGCGGCGTAAACTACGAGCAGTACTTC. This encodes CASSFALSGVNYEQYF.

This chain connects TRBV28 to TRBJ2-7; the D is unclear. Germline V CDR1 and CDR2: MDHEN, SYDVKM. The CDR3 is made up of 11 amino acids. V gave up 6 bases and J gave up 1 base, with 4 bases separating them. This chain's CDR3 is CASRASYEQYF. For the CDR3, the DNA is TGTGCCAGCAGAGCGTCCTACGAGCAGTACTTC.

CDR3 loop: CAINSGAYEQYF. In nucleotides, the CDR3 is TGTGCCATCAACTCGGGTGCCTACGAGCAGTACTTC. The chain employs TRBV10-3 and TRBJ2-7; D is uncertain. In germline, CDR1 is ENHRY, CDR2 SYGVKD. V was pared by 7 bases and J by 2 bases, with 9 bases between. The CDR3 totals 12 residues.

V is TRBV24-1 and J is TRBJ2-5, with D possibly being TRBD1 (5 bases). The germline gives CDR1 KGHDR, CDR2 SFDVKD. V was pared by 3 bases and J by 1 base, with 11 bases between. This CDR3 region has 15 residues. The CDR3 is CATSDPRTPQETQYF. Here the CDR3 DNA reads TGTGCCACCAGTGATCCGCGGACACCCCAAGAGACCCAGTACTTC.

J is TRBJ1-2 and V is TRBV5-6; 9 bases map to TRBD1. This CDR3 has 14 amino acids. From germline, CDR1 is SGHDT and CDR2 YYEEEE. Trimming took 4 bases from V and 2 from J; bases not matched to a gene: 3. As DNA, the CDR3 is TGTGCCAGCAGCCCCGGGACAGGGAACTATGGCTACACCTTC. This codes for CASSPGTGNYGYTF.

The chain uses TRBV15 and TRBJ2-3, with 12 bases fitting TRBD2. Per germline, CDR1 LNHNV and CDR2 YYDKDF (reference sequence). The CDR3 extends over 17 amino acids. After removal of 2 bases from V and 5 bases from J, the junction contained 8 bases not matched to a gene. The CDR3 nucleotides are TGTGCCACCAGCAGACGACTAGCGGGGGATGTTTTAGATACGCAGTATTTT. Translating it yields CATSRRLAGDVLDTQYF.

V usage is TRBV4-3 and J usage is TRBJ2-2; unclear D gene. V was pared by 0 bases and J by 6 bases, with 8 bases between. The CDR3 loop spans 14 amino acids. Per the germline V gene, CDR1 is LGHNA and CDR2 is YSLEER. Here the CDR3 reads CASSQERQAGELFF. In DNA, the CDR3 is TGCGCCAGCAGCCAAGAGCGCCAGGCCGGGGAGCTGTTTTTT.

CDR3 DNA: TGTGCCAGCAGTTCCCCGACGAGGCAGGGGGCCGGTCAGCCCCAGCATTTT. This translates into CASSSPTRQGAGQPQHF. The chain is built from TRBV28 and TRBJ1-5; 8 positions agree with TRBD1. The CDR3 runs 17 residues. Germline CDR1 MDHEN, CDR2 SYDVKM. The V and J ends lost 4 bases and 6 bases, in that order; junction bases with no gene match: 14. Based on the CDR3 plus reference TRBV28 and TRBJ1-5, the full variable domain is DVKVTQSSRYLVKRTGEKVFLECVQDMDHENMFWYRQDPGLGLRLIYFSYDVKMKEKGDIPEGYSVSREKKERFSLILESASTNQTSMYLCASSSPTRQGAGQPQHFGDGTRLSIL.

The rearrangement joins TRBV28 to TRBJ2-6; a possible D gene is TRBD2 (6 bases). Germline CDR1 reads MDHEN; CDR2 reads SYDVKM. V was cut by 6 bases and J by 2 bases, with 8 bases left in between. CDR3 size: 14 residues. Written as DNA, the CDR3 is TGTGCCAGCAGCCAGCGGGCTGGGGCCAACGTCCTGACTTTC. Translated, it gives CASSQRAGANVLTF. Variable domain in full (rest from reference TRBV28 and TRBJ2-6): DVKVTQSSRYLVKRTGEKVFLECVQDMDHENMFWYRQDPGLGLRLIYFSYDVKMKEKGDIPEGYSVSREKKERFSLILESASTNQTSMYLCASSQRAGANVLTFGAGSRLTVL.

This chain uses TRBV21-1 with TRBJ2-7; whether TRBD2, the table's D call, matches the DNA was not checked. TRBV21-1 is noted as a pseudogene. The CDR3 totals 16 residues. The CDR3 bases are TGTGCCAGCAGCAAAAGGACAAGGGTCGGGGGGTACGAGCAGTACTTC. Protein: CASSKRTRVGGYEQYF.

V and J are TRBV9 and TRBJ1-2, with D hard to call. CDR1 and CDR2 (germline): SGDLS, YYNGEE. The V and J ends lost 5 bases and 2 bases respectively, with 16 bases between them. The CDR3 loop spans 15 amino acids. The CDR3 DNA sequence: TGTGCCAGCAGGGGAGAAGGGAGGAGAAACTATGGCTACACCTTC. Residues: CASRGEGRRNYGYTF. Combining the CDR3 with reference TRBV9 and TRBJ1-2 gives the whole variable domain DSGVTQTPKHLITATGQRVTLRCSPRSGDLSVYWYQQSLDQGLQFLIQYYNGEERAKGNILERFSAQQFPDLHSELNLSSLELGDSALYFCASRGEGRRNYGYTFGSGTRLTVV.

The chain recombines TRBV5-1 with TRBJ2-7; 7 bases are a match to TRBD2. V shed 4 bases and J 0 bases; nucleotides not matched to a gene: 16. Germline V gene sequence: CDR1 SGHRS, CDR2 YFSETQ. CDR3 length equals 18 residues. In DNA, the CDR3 is TGCGCCAGCAGCACGCGGGATATACGAGCGGGAAGCTCCTACGAGCAGTACTTC. This gives the protein CASSTRDIRAGSSYEQYF. The entire variable domain, with the rest obtained from reference TRBV5-1 and TRBJ2-7, is as follows: KAGVTQTPRYLIKTRGQQVTLSCSPISGHRSVSWYQQTPGQGLQFLFEYFSETQRNKGNFPGRFSGRQFSNSRSEMNVSTLELGDSALYLCASSTRDIRAGSSYEQYFGPGTRLTVT.

The chain recombines TRBV5-4 with TRBJ1-1; 7 nucleotides match TRBD1. CDR3 length: 14 amino acids. V shed 7 bases, J shed 2 bases, and the junction held 8 bases outside the gene matches. From germline, CDR1 is SGHNT and CDR2 YYREEE (reference sequence). The CDR3, as DNA: TGTGCCAGCTCGGCCGGGACAGAAAACACTGAAGCTTTCTTT. Residues: CASSAGTENTEAFF. Full variable domain (rest looked up from reference TRBV5-4 and TRBJ1-1): ETGVTQSPTHLIKTRGQQVTLRCSSQSGHNTVSWYQQALGQGPQFIFQYYREEENGRGNFPPRFSGLQFPNYSSELNVNALELDDSALYLCASSAGTENTEAFFGQGTRLTVV.